This TCR beta chain derives from a study of blood T cell repertoires in COVID-19. Study at large: Collection of acute and convalescent COVID-19 samples took place in the United States, Italy and Spain. T cells, B-cell-depleted T cells, or PBMCs provided the cDNA or gDNA that served as material.

The V gene's germline CDR1 is SGHRS and CDR2 YFSETQ. J lost 5 bases, V lost 0 bases, and 6 bases had no gene match. The CDR3 contains 17 residues. Authors' processing steps: For nucleated cells, counts were estimated from reference gene primer amplification. Profiled with immunoSEQ multiplex PCR; TCRdb holds only in-frame clones, not every one. For V, J and clone size, that table is used; D and trimming come from the DNA. The sample shows about 110,000 clones, about three quarters of them seen only once. The TCR sequence derives from a woman aged 40 to 50 with acute or convalescent COVID-19. Material: peripheral blood. This rearrangement joins TRBV5-1 to TRBJ2-5; 14 bases match TRBD2. CDR3 protein: CASSLAGTSGGGETQYF. In DNA form, the CDR3 reads TGCGCCAGCAGCTTGGCCGGGACTAGCGGGGGCGGGGAGACCCAGTACTTC.